These T cell receptor beta chains were read from a single sample in a study of tumor-infiltrating lymphocytes in primary liver carcinoma. TCRdb processed the multiplex PCR reads anew with MiXCR; each CDR3 protein has one entry. The sample contains under 90,000 distinct CDR3 sequences, around 70% of which appear only once. The source material was liver tumor tissue from sampling region 1. The origin of the receptors is a man in his forties or fifties with primary liver carcinoma and hepatitis B virus infection. The CDR3 runs from the conserved cysteine through the conserved F or W. D genes are given only for firm matches. Clone size appears in some rows only: once, few, many, or a class for an expanded clone.

CDR3nt: TGTGCCATCAGTCCAACAGGGGAAGGGGGCCACACCTTC
CDR3aa: CAISPTGEGGHTF
j_gene: TRBJ1-2
d_gene: TRBD1
abundance: .
v_gene: TRBV12-3/TRBV12-4

CDR3nt: TGTGCTAGTGGTTGGGGCGATACGCAGTATTTT
CDR3aa: CASGWGDTQYF
j_gene: TRBJ2-3
d_gene: .
abundance: many
v_gene: TRBV12-5

CDR3nt: TGTGCCAGCACTGAACAGAGTTTGGATTCACCCCTCCACTTT
CDR3aa: CASTEQSLDSPLHF
j_gene: TRBJ1-6
d_gene: .
abundance: .
v_gene: TRBV6-1

CDR3nt: TGTGCCGGCAGCCCATTTCAGCTGCCAGATACGCACCATTTT
CDR3aa: CAGSPFQLPDTHHF
j_gene: TRBJ2-3
d_gene: .
abundance: once
v_gene: TRBV11-2

CDR3nt: TGTGCCGGCAGCTTGACAGGCAAGCAGTACTTC
CDR3aa: CAGSLTGKQYF
j_gene: TRBJ2-7
d_gene: .
abundance: .
v_gene: TRBV11-2

CDR3nt: TGCGCCAGCAGCCAAGGCCCTTCAGCTGGAGCCCACTACTTC
CDR3aa: CASSQGPSAGAHYF
j_gene: TRBJ2-5
d_gene: .
abundance: once
v_gene: TRBV4-1

CDR3nt: TGTGCCAGCAGCGTTCGGCGGGACGGGAGATGCGAGCAGTACTTC
CDR3aa: CASSVRRDGRCEQYF
j_gene: TRBJ2-7
d_gene: .
abundance: .
v_gene: TRBV4-2

CDR3nt: TGTGCCACCATCCAGTGGAACTCCCCCTACAATGAGCAGTTCTTC
CDR3aa: CATIQWNSPYNEQFF
j_gene: TRBJ2-1
d_gene: .
abundance: few
v_gene: TRBV28

CDR3nt: TGTGTCAGCAGCCAAGGGAGGGGGTCTGGAGCTTTCTTT
CDR3aa: CVSSQGRGSGAFF
j_gene: TRBJ1-1
d_gene: .
abundance: .
v_gene: TRBV4-2

CDR3nt: TGCAGCGTTAAACCCCCGAATAGCGGGACCTACAATGAGCAGTTCTTC
CDR3aa: CSVKPPNSGTYNEQFF
j_gene: TRBJ2-1
d_gene: TRBD2
abundance: .
v_gene: TRBV29-1

CDR3nt: TGTGCCACCAGTGCTCCGTCTGGGACTGAAGCTTTCTTT
CDR3aa: CATSAPSGTEAFF
j_gene: TRBJ1-1
d_gene: .
abundance: many
v_gene: TRBV24-1

CDR3nt: TGTGCAGGCAGCTTAGCCGGACGGGGCACCGGGGAGCTGTTTTTT
CDR3aa: CAGSLAGRGTGELFF
j_gene: TRBJ2-2
d_gene: .
abundance: .
v_gene: TRBV11-2

CDR3nt: TGTGCCAGCATTGGACTTGCGGGGCTTGGTGAGCAGTTATTC
CDR3aa: CASIGLAGLGEQLF
j_gene: TRBJ2-1
d_gene: .
abundance: .
v_gene: TRBV12-3/TRBV12-4

CDR3nt: TGTGTCAGCGCCGACTGGGATGAGCAGTACTTC
CDR3aa: CVSADWDEQYF
j_gene: TRBJ2-7
d_gene: .
abundance: .
v_gene: TRBV28

CDR3nt: TGCGCCAGCAGCTTGGATGCCGGGAGAATAGATACGCAGTATTTT
CDR3aa: CASSLDAGRIDTQYF
j_gene: TRBJ2-3
d_gene: .
abundance: .
v_gene: TRBV5-1

CDR3nt: TGTGCCACCAGCAGCACAGGGCGGGAGGCCCAGTACTTC
CDR3aa: CATSSTGREAQYF
j_gene: TRBJ2-5
d_gene: TRBD2
abundance: once
v_gene: TRBV15

CDR3nt: TGTGCCAGCAGTGAGAGGGCTAGCGGGAGTACCTACAATGAGCAGTTCTTC
CDR3aa: CASSERASGSTYNEQFF
j_gene: TRBJ2-1
d_gene: TRBD2
abundance: many
v_gene: TRBV6-1

CDR3nt: TGTGCCAGCAGTGAGACAGGTTGGAAGGACGAGCAGTACTTC
CDR3aa: CASSETGWKDEQYF
j_gene: TRBJ2-7
d_gene: .
abundance: many
v_gene: TRBV6-1

CDR3nt: TGTGCCAGCAGTCCCGGGACGGTACAAGAGACCCAGTACTTC
CDR3aa: CASSPGTVQETQYF
j_gene: TRBJ2-5
d_gene: .
abundance: many
v_gene: TRBV10-2

CDR3nt: TGTGCCAGCAGCCAAGGCGGGAGTCGCGGGACCGGGGAGCTGTTCTTT
CDR3aa: CASSQGGSRGTGELFF
j_gene: TRBJ2-2
d_gene: TRBD2
abundance: few
v_gene: TRBV3-1

CDR3nt: TGTGACAGCAGCTTTTCGGGGGGGGGAGGAGATATGCAGTATTTT
CDR3aa: CDSSFSGGGGDMQYF
j_gene: TRBJ2-3
d_gene: TRBD2
abundance: .
v_gene: TRBV7-3

CDR3nt: TGTGCCAGCAGCTTAGGCGCCGGTGAAAAACTGTTTTTT
CDR3aa: CASSLGAGEKLFF
j_gene: TRBJ1-4
d_gene: .
abundance: many
v_gene: TRBV7-9

CDR3nt: TGTGGCAGGAGTTATGCAGTGGACGGCACCGGGGAGCTATTTTTT
CDR3aa: CGRSYAVDGTGELFF
j_gene: TRBJ2-2
d_gene: .
abundance: once
v_gene: TRBV6-5

CDR3nt: TGTGCCAGCACGCTTATAGGAGCAGATACGCAGTATTTT
CDR3aa: CASTLIGADTQYF
j_gene: TRBJ2-3
d_gene: .
abundance: many
v_gene: TRBV12-3/TRBV12-4

CDR3nt: TGTGCCAGCTCTCCACCGACATCTGACACTGAAGCTTTCTTT
CDR3aa: CASSPPTSDTEAFF
j_gene: TRBJ1-1
d_gene: .
abundance: .
v_gene: TRBV18

CDR3nt: TGCAGTGTGCCTAGGAGAAGGTACAATGAGCAGTTCTTC
CDR3aa: CSVPRRRYNEQFF
j_gene: TRBJ2-1
d_gene: .
abundance: .
v_gene: TRBV20-1

CDR3nt: TGTTCCAGCAGCCAAGAAGAGATCCAGTACTTC
CDR3aa: CSSSQEEIQYF
j_gene: TRBJ2-5
d_gene: .
abundance: once
v_gene: TRBV4-2

CDR3nt: TGTGCTAGTGGTCCTGGTGGACACGAAGCTTTCTTT
CDR3aa: CASGPGGHEAFF
j_gene: TRBJ1-1
d_gene: .
abundance: many
v_gene: TRBV12-5

CDR3nt: TGTGCCAGCAGCGAGGGACGGGAAAGCGCAGATACGCAGTATTTT
CDR3aa: CASSEGRESADTQYF
j_gene: TRBJ2-3
d_gene: .
abundance: .
v_gene: TRBV4-2